The 4 T cell receptor beta chains below come from one sample, sequenced in a study of T-cell memory formation after mild COVID-19. TCRdb passed the 5' RACE reads through MiXCR, listing each CDR3 protein once. The table includes over 400,000 distinct CDR3 sequences, about 22% detected once. The sequencing input was PBMCs or a T cell subset sorted from them (not recorded which). These receptors came from an adult woman who had mild COVID-19 (a few samples of this study predate the infection). Cell type and time point are not known.

This chain uses TRBV6-6 with TRBJ2-1; a possible D gene is TRBD1 (7 bases). V was trimmed by 7 bases and J by 4 bases, leaving 17 bases between them. The CDR3 runs 15 residues. The V gene's germline CDR1 is MNHNY and CDR2 SVGAGI (reference sequence). CDR3 protein: CASTNGGGGYNEQFF. The DNA of the CDR3 is TGTGCCAGCACCAACGGAGGGGGCGGTTACAATGAGCAGTTCTTC.

The chain carries TRBV20-1 and TRBJ1-1; TRBD1 matches 11 bases. The germline V gene has CDR1 DFQATT and CDR2 SNEGSKA (reference sequence). The V and J ends lost 0 bases and 10 bases, in that order; junction bases with no gene match: 10. The CDR3 sequence is 15 residues long. CDR3 residues: CSAREGTGGERRAFF. The DNA of the CDR3 is TGCAGTGCTAGAGAGGGGACAGGGGGTGAGAGAAGAGCTTTCTTT.

This clonotype was counted at least ten times. The chain has TRBV7-9 and TRBJ1-1, with a possible D match to TRBD1 (6 bases). Per germline, CDR1 SEHNR and CDR2 FQNEAQ (reference sequence). V was trimmed by 2 bases and J by 4 bases, leaving 11 bases between them. The CDR3 consists of 14 residues. The CDR3 reads CASSLTAGVTEAFF. The DNA of the CDR3 is TGTGCCAGCAGCTTAACGGCAGGGGTCACTGAAGCTTTCTTT. The variable domain in full, completed from reference TRBV7-9 and TRBJ1-1, reads DTGVSQNPRHKITKRGQNVTFRCDPISEHNRLYWYRQTLGQGPEFLTYFQNEAQLEKSRLLSDRFSAERPKGSFSTLEIQRTEQGDSAMYLCASSLTAGVTEAFFGQGTRLTVV.

The rearrangement joins TRBV25-1 to TRBJ1-3; the D is unclear. V was clipped by 3 bases and J by 0 bases, with 9 bases between them. This CDR3 region has 15 residues. From germline, CDR1 is MGHDK and CDR2 SYGVNS. Here the CDR3 DNA reads TGTGCCAGCAGTGACCGAGGCCTCTCTGGAAACACCATATATTTT. This sequence encodes CASSDRGLSGNTIYF. The complete variable domain, with remaining parts taken from reference TRBV25-1 and TRBJ1-3, reads EADIYQTPRYLVIGTGKKITLECSQTMGHDKMYWYQQDPGMELHLIHYSYGVNSTEKGDLSSESTVSRIRTEHFPLTLESARPSHTSQYLCASSDRGLSGNTIYFGEGSWLTVV.